The present T cell receptor (beta chain) was sequenced within a study of T-cell reconstitution after alpha-beta-depleted transplantation in children. This clonotype was found many times. What it binds is not known. Researchers prepared the TCRbeta library using unique molecular identifiers, the study reports. In TCRdb, the PCR reads were re-called with MiXCR into one record per CDR3 protein. The table includes over 150,000 distinct CDR3 sequences, approximately 6% detected once. Study results and caveats: Where some patients showed high TCRbeta diversity at day 60, it came from recipient T cells and thymic progenitors that had survived. When one year had passed after transplant, most T-cell counts and diversity came from newly produced T cells. Alpha-beta T cells about two months after transplant reportedly derived from several hundred expanded graft clones.

This receptor was taken from a girl under three years old with combined immunodeficiency, due to receive a stem cell transplant. This specimen was PBMCs, taken before TCRalphabeta/CD19-depleted stem cell transplant.

The CDR3 sequence: CSVERTSGTGEQFF. CDR3 nucleotide sequence: TGCAGCGTTGAAAGGACTAGCGGGACCGGGGAGCAGTTCTTC. The rearrangement uses TRBV29-1 and TRBJ2-1; 12 bases match TRBD2. The V gene end was trimmed by 2 bases and the J gene end by 10 bases; junction bases not matched to a gene: 6. This CDR3 has 14 residues. CDR1 and CDR2 (germline): SQVTM, ANQGSEA.